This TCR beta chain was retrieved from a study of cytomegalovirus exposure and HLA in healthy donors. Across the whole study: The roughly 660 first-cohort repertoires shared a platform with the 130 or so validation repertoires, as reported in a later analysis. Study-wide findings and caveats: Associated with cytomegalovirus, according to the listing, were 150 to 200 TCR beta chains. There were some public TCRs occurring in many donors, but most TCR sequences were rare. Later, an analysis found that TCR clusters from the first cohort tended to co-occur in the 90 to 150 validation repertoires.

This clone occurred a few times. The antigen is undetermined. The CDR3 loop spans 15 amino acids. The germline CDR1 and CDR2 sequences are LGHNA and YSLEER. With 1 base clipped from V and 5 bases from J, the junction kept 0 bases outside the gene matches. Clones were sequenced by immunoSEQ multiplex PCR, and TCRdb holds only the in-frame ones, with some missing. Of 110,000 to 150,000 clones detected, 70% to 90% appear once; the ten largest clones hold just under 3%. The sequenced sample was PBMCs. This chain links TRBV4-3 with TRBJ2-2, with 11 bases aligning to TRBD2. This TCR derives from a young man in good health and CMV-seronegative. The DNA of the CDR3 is TGCGCCAGCAGCCAAGGGACTAGCGGGACCGGGGAGCTGTTTTTT. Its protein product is CASSQGTSGTGELFF.